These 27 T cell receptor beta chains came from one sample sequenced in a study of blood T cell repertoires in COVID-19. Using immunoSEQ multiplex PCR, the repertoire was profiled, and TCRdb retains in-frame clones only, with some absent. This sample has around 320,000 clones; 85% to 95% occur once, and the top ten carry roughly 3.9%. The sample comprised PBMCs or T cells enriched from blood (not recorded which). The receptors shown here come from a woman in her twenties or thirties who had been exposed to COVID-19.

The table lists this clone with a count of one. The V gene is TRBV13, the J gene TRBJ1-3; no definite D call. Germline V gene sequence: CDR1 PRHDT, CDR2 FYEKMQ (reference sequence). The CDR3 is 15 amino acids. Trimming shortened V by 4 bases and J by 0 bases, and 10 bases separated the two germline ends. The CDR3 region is CASSYGAGSGNTIYF. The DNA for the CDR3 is TGTGCCAGCAGCTATGGAGCGGGCTCTGGAAACACCATATATTTT.

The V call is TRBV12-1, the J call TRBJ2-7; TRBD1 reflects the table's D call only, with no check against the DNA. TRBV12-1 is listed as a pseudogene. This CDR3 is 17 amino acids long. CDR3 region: CASSSGRSTALTYEQYF. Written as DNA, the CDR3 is TGTGCCAGCAGCTCGGGCCGATCGACAGCCCTTACCTACGAGCAGTACTTC.

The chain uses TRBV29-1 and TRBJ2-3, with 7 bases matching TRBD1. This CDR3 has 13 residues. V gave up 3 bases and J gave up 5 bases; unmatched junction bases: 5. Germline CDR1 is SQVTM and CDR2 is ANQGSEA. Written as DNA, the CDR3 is TGCAGCGTTGACGGGCAGGGGGAAGATACGCAGTATTTT. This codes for CSVDGQGEDTQYF.

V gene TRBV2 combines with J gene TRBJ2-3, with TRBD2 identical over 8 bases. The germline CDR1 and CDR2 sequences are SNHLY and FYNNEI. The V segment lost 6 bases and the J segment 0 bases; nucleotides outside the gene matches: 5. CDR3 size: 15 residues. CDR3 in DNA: TGTGCCAGCAGGCTGGAGCGGGGGAGCACAGATACGCAGTATTTT. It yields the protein CASRLERGSTDTQYF.

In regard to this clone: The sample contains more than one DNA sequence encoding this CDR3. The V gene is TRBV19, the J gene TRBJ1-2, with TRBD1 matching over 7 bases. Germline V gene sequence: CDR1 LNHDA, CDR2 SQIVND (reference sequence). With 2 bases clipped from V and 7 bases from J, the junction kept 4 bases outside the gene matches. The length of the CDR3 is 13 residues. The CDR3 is CASSIRQGGGYTF. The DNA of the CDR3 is TGTGCCAGTAGTATACGACAGGGCGGTGGCTACACCTTC.

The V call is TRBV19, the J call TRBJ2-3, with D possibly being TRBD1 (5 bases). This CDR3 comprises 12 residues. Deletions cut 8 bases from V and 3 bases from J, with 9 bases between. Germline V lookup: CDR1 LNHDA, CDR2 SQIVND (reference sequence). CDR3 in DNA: TGTGCCAGTCGACAGCAGACAGATACGCAGTATTTT. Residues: CASRQQTDTQYF.

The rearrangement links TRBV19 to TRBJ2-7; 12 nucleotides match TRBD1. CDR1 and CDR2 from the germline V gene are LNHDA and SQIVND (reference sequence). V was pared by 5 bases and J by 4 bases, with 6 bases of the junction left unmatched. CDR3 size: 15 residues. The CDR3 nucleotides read TGTGCCAGTAGTCAAGGGGGACAGGGGGCTTACGAGCAGTACTTC. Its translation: CASSQGGQGAYEQYF. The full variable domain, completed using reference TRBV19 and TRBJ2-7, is DGGITQSPKYLFRKEGQNVTLSCEQNLNHDAMYWYRQDPGQGLRLIYYSQIVNDFQKGDIAEGYSVSREKKESFPLTVTSAQKNPTAFYLCASSQGGQGAYEQYFGPGTRLTVT.

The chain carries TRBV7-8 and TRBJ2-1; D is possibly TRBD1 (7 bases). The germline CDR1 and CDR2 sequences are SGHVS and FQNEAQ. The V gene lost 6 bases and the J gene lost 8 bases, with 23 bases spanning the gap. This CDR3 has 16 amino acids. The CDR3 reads CASSYSGQGTGDEQFF. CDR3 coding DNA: TGTGCCAGCAGTTATAGCGGTCAGGGAACAGGGGATGAGCAGTTCTTC.

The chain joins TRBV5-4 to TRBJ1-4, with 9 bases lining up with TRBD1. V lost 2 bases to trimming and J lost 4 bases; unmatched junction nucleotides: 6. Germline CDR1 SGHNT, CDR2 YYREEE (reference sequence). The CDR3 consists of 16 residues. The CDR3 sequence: CASSLGPGQGNEKLFF. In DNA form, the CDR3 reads TGTGCCAGCAGCTTAGGACCGGGACAGGGTAATGAAAAACTGTTTTTT. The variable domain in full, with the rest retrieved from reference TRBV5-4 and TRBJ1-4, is ETGVTQSPTHLIKTRGQQVTLRCSSQSGHNTVSWYQQALGQGPQFIFQYYREEENGRGNFPPRFSGLQFPNYSSELNVNALELDDSALYLCASSLGPGQGNEKLFFGSGTQLSVL.

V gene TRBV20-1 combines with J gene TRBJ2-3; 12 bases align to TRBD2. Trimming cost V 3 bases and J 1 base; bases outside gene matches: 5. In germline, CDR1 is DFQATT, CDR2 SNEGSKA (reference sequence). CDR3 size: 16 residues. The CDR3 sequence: CSASHSSGGGTDTQYF. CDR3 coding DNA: TGCAGTGCTAGTCACTCTAGCGGGGGGGGCACAGATACGCAGTATTTT.

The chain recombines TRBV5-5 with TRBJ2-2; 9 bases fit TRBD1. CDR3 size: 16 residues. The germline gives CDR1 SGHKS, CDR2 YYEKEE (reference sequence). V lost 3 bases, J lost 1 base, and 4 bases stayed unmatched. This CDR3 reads CASSSPGQGNTGELFF. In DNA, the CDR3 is TGTGCCAGCAGCTCCCCGGGACAGGGGAACACCGGGGAGCTGTTTTTT.

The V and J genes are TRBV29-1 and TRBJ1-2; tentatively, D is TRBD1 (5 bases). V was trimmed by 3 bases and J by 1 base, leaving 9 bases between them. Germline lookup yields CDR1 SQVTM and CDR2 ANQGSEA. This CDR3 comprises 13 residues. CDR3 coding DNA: TGCAGCGTTGAGACAGAAAATAACTATGGCTACACCTTC. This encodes CSVETENNYGYTF.

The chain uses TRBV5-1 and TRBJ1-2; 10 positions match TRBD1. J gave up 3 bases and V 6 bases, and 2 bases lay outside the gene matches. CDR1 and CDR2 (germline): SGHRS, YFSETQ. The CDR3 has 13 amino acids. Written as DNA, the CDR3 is TGCGCCAGCACCGGACAGGGGGACTATGGCTACACCTTC. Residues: CASTGQGDYGYTF.

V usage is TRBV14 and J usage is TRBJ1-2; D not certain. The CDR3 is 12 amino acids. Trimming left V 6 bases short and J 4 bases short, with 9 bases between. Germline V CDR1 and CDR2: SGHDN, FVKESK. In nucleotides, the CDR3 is TGTGCCAGCAGGGCGTCGGGCTATGGCTACACCTTC. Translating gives CASRASGYGYTF.

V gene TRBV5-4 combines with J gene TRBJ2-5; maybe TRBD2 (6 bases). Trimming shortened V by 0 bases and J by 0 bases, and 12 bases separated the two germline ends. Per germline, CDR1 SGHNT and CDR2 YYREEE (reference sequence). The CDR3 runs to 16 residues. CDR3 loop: CASSLGLALYQETQYF. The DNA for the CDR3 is TGTGCCAGCAGCTTGGGGCTAGCGTTGTACCAAGAGACCCAGTACTTC.

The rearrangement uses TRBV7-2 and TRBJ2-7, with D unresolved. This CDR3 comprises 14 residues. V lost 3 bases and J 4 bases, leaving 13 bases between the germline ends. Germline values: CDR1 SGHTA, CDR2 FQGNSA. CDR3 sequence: CASSFQSGFYEQYF. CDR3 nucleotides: TGTGCCAGCAGCTTTCAATCCGGGTTTTACGAGCAGTACTTC.

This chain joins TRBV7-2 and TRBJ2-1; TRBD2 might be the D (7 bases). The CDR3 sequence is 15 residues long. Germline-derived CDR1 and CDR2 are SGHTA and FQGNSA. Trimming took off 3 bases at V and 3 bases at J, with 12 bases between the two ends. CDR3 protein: CASSLRGGLYNEQFF. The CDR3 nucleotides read TGTGCCAGCAGCTTGAGGGGGGGTCTCTACAATGAGCAGTTCTTC.

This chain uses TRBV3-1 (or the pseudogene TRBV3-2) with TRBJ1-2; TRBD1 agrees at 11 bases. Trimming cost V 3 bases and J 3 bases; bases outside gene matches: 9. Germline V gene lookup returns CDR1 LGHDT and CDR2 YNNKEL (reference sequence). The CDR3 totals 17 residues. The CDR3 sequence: CASSQTLGTGGDYGYTF. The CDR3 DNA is TGTGCCAGCAGCCAGACCCTCGGGACAGGGGGTGACTATGGCTACACCTTC.

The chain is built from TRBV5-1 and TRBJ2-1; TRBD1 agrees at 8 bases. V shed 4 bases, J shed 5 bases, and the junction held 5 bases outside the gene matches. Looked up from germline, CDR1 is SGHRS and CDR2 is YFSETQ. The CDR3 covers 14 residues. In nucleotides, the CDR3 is TGCGCCAGCAGCACAGGGGGGTCCAACAATGAGCAGTTCTTC. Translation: CASSTGGSNNEQFF.

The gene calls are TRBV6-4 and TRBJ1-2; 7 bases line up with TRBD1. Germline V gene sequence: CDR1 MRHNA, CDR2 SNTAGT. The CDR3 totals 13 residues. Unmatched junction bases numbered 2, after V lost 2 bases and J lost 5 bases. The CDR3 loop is CASSDGQAYGYTF. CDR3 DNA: TGTGCCAGCAGTGACGGACAGGCATATGGCTACACCTTC.

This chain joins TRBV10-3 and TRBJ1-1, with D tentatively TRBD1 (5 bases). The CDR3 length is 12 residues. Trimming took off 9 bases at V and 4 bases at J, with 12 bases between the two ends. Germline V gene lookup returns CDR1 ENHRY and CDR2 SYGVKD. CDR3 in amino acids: CAMQGTSTEAFF. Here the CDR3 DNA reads TGTGCCATGCAGGGCACATCCACTGAAGCTTTCTTT.

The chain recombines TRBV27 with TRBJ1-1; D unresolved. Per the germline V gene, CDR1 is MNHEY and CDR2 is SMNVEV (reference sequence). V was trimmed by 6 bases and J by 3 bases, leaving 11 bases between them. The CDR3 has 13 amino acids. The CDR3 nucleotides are TGTGCCAGCAGGCGGGCGCGGTACACTGAAGCTTTCTTT. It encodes CASRRARYTEAFF.

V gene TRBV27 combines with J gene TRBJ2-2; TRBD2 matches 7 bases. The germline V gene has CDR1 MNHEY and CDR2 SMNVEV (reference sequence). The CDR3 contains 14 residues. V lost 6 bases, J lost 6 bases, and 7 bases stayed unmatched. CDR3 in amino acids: CASRRQGGAGELFF. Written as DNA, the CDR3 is TGTGCCAGCAGGCGCCAGGGAGGGGCCGGGGAGCTGTTTTTT.

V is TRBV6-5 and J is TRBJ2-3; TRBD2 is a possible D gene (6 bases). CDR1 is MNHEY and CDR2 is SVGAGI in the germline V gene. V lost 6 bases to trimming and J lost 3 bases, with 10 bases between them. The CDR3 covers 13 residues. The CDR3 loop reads CASSPGRTDTQYF. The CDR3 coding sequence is TGTGCCAGCAGCCCAGGGAGGACAGATACGCAGTATTTT.

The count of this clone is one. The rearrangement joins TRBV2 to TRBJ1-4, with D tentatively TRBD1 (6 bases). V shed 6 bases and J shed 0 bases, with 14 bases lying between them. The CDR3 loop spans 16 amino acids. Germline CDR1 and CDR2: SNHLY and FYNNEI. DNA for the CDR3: TGTGCCAGCAGCCACCTGGACAGACCAACTAATGAAAAACTGTTTTTT. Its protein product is CASSHLDRPTNEKLFF.

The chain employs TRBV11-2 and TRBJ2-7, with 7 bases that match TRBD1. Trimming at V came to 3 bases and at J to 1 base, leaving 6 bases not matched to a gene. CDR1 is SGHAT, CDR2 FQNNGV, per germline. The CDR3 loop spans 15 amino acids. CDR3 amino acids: CASSFREQGSYEQYF. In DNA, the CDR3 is TGTGCCAGCAGCTTCAGGGAACAGGGGTCCTACGAGCAGTACTTC.

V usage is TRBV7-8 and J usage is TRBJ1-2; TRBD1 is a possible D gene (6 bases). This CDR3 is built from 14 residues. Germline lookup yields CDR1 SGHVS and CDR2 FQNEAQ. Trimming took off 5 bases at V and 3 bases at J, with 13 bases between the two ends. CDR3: CASSPRQAYYGYTF. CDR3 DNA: TGTGCCAGCAGCCCCCGACAGGCCTACTATGGCTACACCTTC. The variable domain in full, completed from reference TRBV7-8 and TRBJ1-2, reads GAGVSQSPRYKVAKRGQDVALRCDPISGHVSLFWYQQALGQGPEFLTYFQNEAQLDKSGLPSDRFFAERPEGSVSTLKIQRTQQEDSAVYLCASSPRQAYYGYTFGSGTRLTVV.